The 27 T cell receptor beta chains below all came from one sample that was sequenced in a study of identical twins. TCRdb reprocessed the 5' RACE reads with MiXCR, giving one entry per CDR3 protein. The sample yields 430,000 or so distinct CDR3 sequences, more than 20% seen once. The data also belong to a second study, concerning T cells expressing NK-cell markers.

Input material: CD4+ T cells sorted from blood. The receptors come from a woman aged 18-29 years in good health.

The chain uses TRBV20-1 and TRBJ1-1, with TRBD1 as a possible D gene (6 bases). This CDR3 region has 13 residues. V was shortened by 6 bases and J by 4 bases, with 15 bases between the two germline ends. Germline-derived CDR1 and CDR2 are DFQATT and SNEGSKA (reference sequence). The CDR3 DNA reads TGCAGTGCCACTAGAGGGGGTGTCACTGAAGCTTTCTTT. Encoded protein: CSATRGGVTEAFF.

The chain uses TRBV6-1 and TRBJ2-7, with D unresolved. The CDR3 has 13 residues. CDR1 is MNHNS and CDR2 is SASEGT in the germline V gene. Trimming cost V 2 bases and J 2 bases, with 7 bases left between them. The CDR3 DNA sequence: TGTGCCAGCAGTGAACTACCAGCCTACGAGCAGTACTTC. This encodes CASSELPAYEQYF.

This clonotype has more than one count but fewer than ten. The chain joins TRBV7-2 to TRBJ2-7, with D uncertain. V was pared by 5 bases and J by 0 bases, with 8 bases between. The CDR3 consists of 13 residues. CDR1 is SGHTA and CDR2 is FQGNSA in the germline V gene. The DNA for the CDR3 is TGTGCCAGCAGCCCCCGGCTCTCCTACGAGCAGTACTTC. It specifies CASSPRLSYEQYF.

This clonotype was recorded only once. The gene calls are TRBV5-1 and TRBJ2-5; no reliable D call. Germline V gene data show CDR1 as SGHRS and CDR2 as YFSETQ. Trimming left V 4 bases short and J 2 bases short, with 12 bases between. This CDR3 is built from 14 residues. CDR3 nucleotides: TGCGCCAGCAGCAACAAAGCCCTGCAAGAGACCCAGTACTTC. It yields the protein CASSNKALQETQYF. The variable domain in full, completed from reference TRBV5-1 and TRBJ2-5, reads KAGVTQTPRYLIKTRGQQVTLSCSPISGHRSVSWYQQTPGQGLQFLFEYFSETQRNKGNFPGRFSGRQFSNSRSEMNVSTLELGDSALYLCASSNKALQETQYFGPGTRLLVL.

This chain joins TRBV15 and TRBJ2-5; D might be TRBD1 (6 bases). Per germline, CDR1 LNHNV and CDR2 YYDKDF (reference sequence). Between the trimmed V and J ends, which lost 1 base and 5 bases, there was a span of 17 bases. This CDR3 region has 16 residues. The CDR3 region has the DNA TGTGCCACCAGCAGAGGAGTCATTTCAAGGGGGGAGACCCAGTACTTC. Its protein product is CATSRGVISRGETQYF.

The rearrangement uses TRBV10-3 and TRBJ1-4; no firm D call. V was pared by 6 bases and J by 8 bases, with 19 bases between. The CDR3 runs 15 residues. Germline V gives CDR1 ENHRY, CDR2 SYGVKD. The CDR3 sequence: CAISLEAINPEKLFF. In DNA, the CDR3 is TGTGCCATCAGCCTAGAGGCGATAAACCCAGAAAAACTGTTTTTT.

This sequence joins TRBV12-3 or TRBV12-4 and TRBJ2-3; 9 bases are a match to TRBD2. This CDR3 is built from 15 residues. Losses at the gene ends were 5 bases for V and 1 base for J; bases not matched to a gene: 4. CDR3 protein: CASSISGGGTDTQYF. CDR3 nucleotide sequence: TGTGCCAGCAGTATTAGCGGGGGAGGCACAGATACGCAGTATTTT.

In this sample, this clonotype turned up many times. The chain joins TRBV5-1 to TRBJ1-4; D is perhaps TRBD1 (5 bases). The CDR3 sequence is 13 residues long. In germline, CDR1 is SGHRS, CDR2 YFSETQ. V lost 0 bases to trimming and J lost 15 bases, with 15 bases between them. The CDR3 region is CASSLEGRPQVFF. Written as DNA, the CDR3 is TGCGCCAGCAGCTTGGAGGGACGACCGCAAGTGTTTTTT. Looking up the rest from reference TRBV5-1 and TRBJ1-4 gives the full variable domain: KAGVTQTPRYLIKTRGQQVTLSCSPISGHRSVSWYQQTPGQGLQFLFEYFSETQRNKGNFPGRFSGRQFSNSRSEMNVSTLELGDSALYLCASSLEGRPQVFFGSGTQLSVL.

The CDR3 protein is CASSSLLASGGYRETQYF. The CDR3 bases are TGTGCCAGCAGCTCTCTTTTAGCTAGCGGGGGATACAGAGAGACCCAGTACTTC. The chain has TRBV11-1 and TRBJ2-5; 10 bases agree with TRBD2. This CDR3 contains 18 residues. The ends lost 4 bases at V and 4 bases at J; junction bases unmatched: 15. Germline V CDR1 and CDR2: SGHAT, FQDESV (reference sequence).

This clonotype has ten or more counts. The chain links TRBV6-2 or TRBV6-3 to TRBJ1-2; the match to TRBD1 covers 7 bases. The CDR3 is 14 residues long. Per germline, CDR1 MNHEY and CDR2 SVGEGT. J was trimmed by 8 bases and V by 2 bases; bases with no gene match: 8. This CDR3 is CASSYVTGERGYTF. As DNA, the CDR3 is TGTGCCAGCAGTTACGTCACAGGGGAAAGAGGCTACACCTTC.

The CDR3 spells CSARSGTGFIGEQYF. The CDR3 nucleotides are TGCAGTGCTAGATCAGGGACAGGGTTTATCGGCGAGCAGTACTTC. The chain couples TRBV20-1 to TRBJ2-7; 9 nucleotides match TRBD1. With V trimmed by 2 bases and J by 6 bases, 11 bases remained unmatched. Germline V lookup: CDR1 DFQATT, CDR2 SNEGSKA (reference sequence). CDR3 length: 15 residues.

This clonotype has a handful of counts. The rearrangement uses TRBV5-1 and TRBJ2-7; D is unresolved. CDR3 length equals 13 residues. Germline V lookup: CDR1 SGHRS, CDR2 YFSETQ. Trimming left V 1 base short and J 7 bases short, with 12 bases between. The CDR3 is CASSLFEGQEQYF. CDR3 in DNA: TGCGCCAGCAGCTTGTTTGAAGGGCAGGAGCAGTACTTC.

This clonotype is categorized as medium-sized. The V call is TRBV20-1, the J call TRBJ1-5; perhaps TRBD1 as D (5 bases). The germline CDR1 and CDR2 sequences are DFQATT and SNEGSKA (reference sequence). V lost 3 bases, J lost 7 bases, and 13 bases lay in between. This CDR3 has 13 residues. The CDR3: CSASRRAGQPQHF. The CDR3 nucleotides read TGCAGTGCTAGTCGTAGGGCAGGGCAGCCCCAGCATTTT.

At least ten counts were recorded for this clonotype. This sequence joins TRBV15 and TRBJ1-2; 8 bases match TRBD1. Germline values: CDR1 LNHNV, CDR2 YYDKDF (reference sequence). The CDR3 has 14 residues. V shed 4 bases, J shed 2 bases, and the junction held 3 bases outside the gene matches. For the CDR3, the DNA is TGTGCCACCAGCATAGACAGGGGCAACTATGGCTACACCTTC. The encoded protein is CATSIDRGNYGYTF. The entire variable domain, with the rest obtained from reference TRBV15 and TRBJ1-2, is as follows: DAMVIQNPRYQVTQFGKPVTLSCSQTLNHNVMYWYQQKSSQAPKLLFHYYDKDFNNEADTPDNFQSRRPNTSFCFLDIRSPGLGDTAMYLCATSIDRGNYGYTFGSGTRLTVV.

The chain employs TRBV11-2 and TRBJ2-2; possibly TRBD2 for D (6 bases). V lost 5 bases and J 3 bases, leaving 22 bases between the germline ends. This CDR3 is built from 18 residues. Germline CDR1 reads SGHAT; CDR2 reads FQNNGV. DNA of the CDR3: TGTGCCAGCAGCCCACACCTCCCCGGGACTTATTACACCGGGGAGCTGTTTTTT. Translated, it gives CASSPHLPGTYYTGELFF.

This rearrangement joins TRBV12-3 or TRBV12-4 to TRBJ2-7; 8 nucleotides match TRBD2. The CDR3 spans 15 residues. The V gene end was trimmed by 5 bases and the J gene end by 6 bases; junction bases not matched to a gene: 12. This CDR3 reads CASSPHRTSWREQYF. The CDR3 DNA reads TGTGCCAGCAGTCCACACCGGACTAGCTGGCGCGAGCAGTACTTC.

The sample holds a few counts of this clonotype. J is TRBJ2-1 and V is TRBV5-1; D may be TRBD1 (6 bases). Germline lookup yields CDR1 SGHRS and CDR2 YFSETQ. V was cut by 6 bases and J by 4 bases, with 20 bases left in between. The CDR3 covers 16 residues. The CDR3 DNA reads TGCGCCAGCAAACTACAGGGCACCCACGTTTACAATGAGCAGTTCTTC. Protein: CASKLQGTHVYNEQFF.

The J gene is TRBJ2-7, the V gene TRBV9; a weak D match, TRBD1 (6 bases). CDR3 length equals 15 residues. Germline lookup yields CDR1 SGDLS and CDR2 YYNGEE. V lost 4 bases and J 4 bases, leaving 18 bases between the germline ends. CDR3 sequence (DNA): TGTGCCAGCAGCCGGCAGTTGGGGGCTGAATACGAGCAGTACTTC. It is translated as CASSRQLGAEYEQYF.

This clonotype was seen only a few times. This chain joins TRBV7-9 and TRBJ2-1; 12 bases are a match to TRBD1. Trimming took 2 bases from V and 7 from J; bases not matched to a gene: 9. The CDR3 length is 17 residues. Germline CDR1 and CDR2: SEHNR and FQNEAQ (reference sequence). As DNA, the CDR3 is TGTGCCAGCAGCTTACCCCTCGGGACAGGGGGCGGGAATGAGCAGTTCTTC. As protein: CASSLPLGTGGGNEQFF.

This clonotype was counted only a few times. The CDR3 region is CASSHRGGITGELFF. The CDR3, as DNA: TGTGCCAGCAGCCACAGGGGAGGCATCACCGGGGAGCTGTTTTTT. The chain couples TRBV12-3 or TRBV12-4 to TRBJ2-2; tentatively, D is TRBD1 (7 bases). V lost 6 bases and J lost 4, with 15 bases in between. CDR3 length equals 15 residues.

This clonotype was seen many times. This chain uses TRBV27 with TRBJ1-1, with D unclear. CDR3 size: 15 residues. V was trimmed by 5 bases and J by 2 bases, leaving 15 bases between them. Germline loops: CDR1 MNHEY, CDR2 SMNVEV (reference sequence). CDR3 amino acids: CASSKGRHANTEAFF. The CDR3 DNA sequence: TGTGCCAGCAGTAAGGGAAGGCACGCAAACACTGAAGCTTTCTTT.

The chain carries TRBV29-1 and TRBJ2-6; no clear D gene. V was clipped by 7 bases and J by 2 bases, with 9 bases between them. From germline, CDR1 is SQVTM and CDR2 ANQGSEA. The CDR3 is made up of 13 amino acids. The CDR3 nucleotides are TGCAGCGCAGCCCCTCCTGGGGCCAACGTCCTGACTTTC. The encoded protein is CSAAPPGANVLTF.

This clonotype was counted between two and nine times. V gene TRBV5-1 combines with J gene TRBJ2-3; TRBD2 matches 10 bases. The junction had 1 base not matched to a gene; V was cut back by 0 bases and J by 0 bases. Germline V gene sequence: CDR1 SGHRS, CDR2 YFSETQ. This CDR3 region has 16 residues. CDR3 loop: CASSLELAGSTDTQYF. The DNA of the CDR3 is TGCGCCAGCAGCTTGGAACTAGCGGGGAGCACAGATACGCAGTATTTT.

This clonotype was observed a few times. This chain joins TRBV6-2 or TRBV6-3 and TRBJ2-1; tentatively, D is TRBD2 (6 bases). The CDR3 runs to 15 residues. CDR1 and CDR2 (germline): MNHEY, SVGEGT. V was trimmed by 6 bases and J by 10 bases, leaving 22 bases between them. In DNA form, the CDR3 reads TGTGCCAGCAGCACCCGACTAGTTTTATCTCAGGAGCAGTTCTTC. Its translation is CASSTRLVLSQEQFF.

V and J are TRBV20-1 and TRBJ2-1, with TRBD2 matching 8 bases. With V trimmed by 0 bases and J by 7 bases, 11 bases remained unmatched. Germline V gene sequence: CDR1 DFQATT, CDR2 SNEGSKA (reference sequence). This CDR3 spans 16 amino acids. The CDR3 nucleotides read TGCAGTGCTAGAGATGGGGGCGGGGGGTCAGGGAATGAGCAGTTCTTC. Residues: CSARDGGGGSGNEQFF.

The chain recombines TRBV6-1 with TRBJ2-7; TRBD1 matches 7 bases. Trimming at V came to 1 base and at J to 4 bases, leaving 7 bases not matched to a gene. The CDR3 is 15 residues long. The germline CDR1 and CDR2 sequences are MNHNS and SASEGT. Here the CDR3 reads CASSEGSGGIYEQYF. The DNA of the CDR3 is TGTGCCAGCAGTGAAGGGTCAGGGGGTATATACGAGCAGTACTTC.

V and J are TRBV4-3 and TRBJ2-5; 8 bases map to TRBD2. The length of the CDR3 is 15 residues. Germline CDR1 LGHNA, CDR2 YSLEER. The ends lost 0 bases at V and 5 bases at J; junction bases unmatched: 5. The DNA for the CDR3 is TGCGCCAGCAGCCAAGAATCGACTAGCGTGGAGACCCAGTACTTC. Residues: CASSQESTSVETQYF.